The 21 T cell receptor beta chains reported below all come from one sample, sequenced in a study of blood T cell repertoires in COVID-19 (dated by TCRdb to 2018 to 2020). The library relied on the immunoSEQ multiplex PCR assay. TCRdb's version of the immuneACCESS table is confined to in-frame rearrangements and falls short of the full clone set. An unresolved V gene accounts for under half of the shortfall where checked; the remainder is of unknown origin. Counted in this sample were 130,000 to 150,000 clones; approximately 81% of them appeared once. The ten biggest clones cover 4.5% to 6% of the sample. Sequencing used PBMCs or T cells enriched from blood (not recorded which). These receptor sequences come from a man between 35 and 55 years old with acute COVID-19.

The chain couples TRBV19 to TRBJ2-1; 11 nucleotides line up with TRBD1. Germline CDR1 is LNHDA and CDR2 is SQIVND (reference sequence). The CDR3 is 19 amino acids. With 0 bases clipped from V and 1 base from J, the junction kept 8 bases outside the gene matches. In DNA, the CDR3 is TGTGCCAGTAGTATAGATGGGAACCGGGACAGGGGGTCCTACAATGAGCAGTTCTTC. Translating it yields CASSIDGNRDRGSYNEQFF.

The genes are TRBV5-6 and TRBJ1-2; 8 nucleotides align to TRBD1. The CDR3 totals 15 residues. Germline CDR1 SGHDT, CDR2 YYEEEE. With 4 bases clipped from V and 6 bases from J, the junction kept 11 bases outside the gene matches. The CDR3: CASSSRPDRVNGYTF. In DNA form, the CDR3 reads TGTGCCAGCAGCAGCCGACCGGACAGGGTGAATGGCTACACCTTC. The full variable domain, with the rest looked up from reference TRBV5-6 and TRBJ1-2, is DAGVTQSPTHLIKTRGQQVTLRCSPKSGHDTVSWYQQALGQGPQFIFQYYEEEERQRGNFPDRFSGHQFPNYSSELNVNALLLGDSALYLCASSSRPDRVNGYTFGSGTRLTVV.

This clone has only one observation. CDR3: CASSLTSGANYGYTF. The DNA for the CDR3 is TGTGCCAGCAGTTTAACTTCGGGAGCTAACTATGGCTACACCTTC. The rearrangement joins TRBV28 to TRBJ1-2; D ambiguous. The germline V gene encodes CDR1 MDHEN and CDR2 SYDVKM. This CDR3 is built from 15 residues. The ends were cut back, 2 bases at V and 0 bases at J, with 10 bases in the middle.

This clone was counted once. The rearrangement links TRBV7-2 to TRBJ1-1; no clear D. This CDR3 comprises 12 residues. Germline V lookup: CDR1 SGHTA, CDR2 FQGNSA. V was clipped by 2 bases and J by 3 bases, with 4 bases between them. The chain's CDR3 is CASSLLYTEAFF. The DNA of the CDR3 is TGTGCCAGCAGCTTATTATACACTGAAGCTTTCTTT.

The V gene is TRBV6-2 or TRBV6-3, the J gene TRBJ2-1; D not resolved. V lost 3 bases and J lost 0, with 9 bases in between. Germline CDR1 and CDR2: MNHEY and SVGEGT. The CDR3 is 15 amino acids. CDR3 loop: CASSYYRDSYNEQFF. The CDR3 bases are TGTGCCAGCAGTTATTACCGAGACTCCTACAATGAGCAGTTCTTC.

V gene TRBV7-9 combines with J gene TRBJ2-1, with 7 bases identical to TRBD1. CDR1 and CDR2 (germline): SEHNR, FQNEAQ (reference sequence). The length of the CDR3 is 15 residues. V was pared by 5 bases and J by 4 bases, with 8 bases of the junction left unmatched. The CDR3 protein is CASSPTGVGYNEQFF. Here the CDR3 DNA reads TGTGCCAGCAGCCCTACAGGGGTAGGGTACAATGAGCAGTTCTTC. The whole variable domain, filled in from reference TRBV7-9 and TRBJ2-1, reads DTGVSQNPRHKITKRGQNVTFRCDPISEHNRLYWYRQTLGQGPEFLTYFQNEAQLEKSRLLSDRFSAERPKGSFSTLEIQRTEQGDSAMYLCASSPTGVGYNEQFFGPGTRLTVL.

This clone was recorded once. The chain uses TRBV2 and TRBJ2-2, with TRBD1 as a possible D gene (5 bases). From germline, CDR1 is SNHLY and CDR2 FYNNEI. The CDR3 extends over 14 amino acids. V was pared by 7 bases and J by 6 bases, with 15 bases between. The CDR3 DNA reads as TGTGCCAGCAAAAGACTTTTGGGGCCCGGGGAGCTGTTTTTT. As protein: CASKRLLGPGELFF.

This clone was recorded only once. The chain employs TRBV7-8 and TRBJ2-4, with D perhaps TRBD2 (6 bases). This CDR3 has 16 residues. Per germline, CDR1 SGHVS and CDR2 FQNEAQ. V shed 1 base and J shed 2 bases, with 12 bases lying between them. The CDR3 spells CASSLVGGESKNIQYF. The CDR3 nucleotides are TGTGCCAGCAGCTTAGTGGGAGGAGAGTCCAAAAACATTCAGTACTTC.

This chain uses TRBV4-1 with TRBJ2-3, with 12 bases fitting TRBD2. Germline V CDR1 and CDR2: MGHRA, YSYEKL. The CDR3 extends over 18 amino acids. V shed 0 bases and J 1 base; nucleotides not matched to a gene: 5. The DNA for the CDR3 is TGCGCCAGCAGCCAAGAAGCTAGCGGGGGGGAGGGCACAGATACGCAGTATTTT. It is translated as CASSQEASGGEGTDTQYF.

This chain joins TRBV7-2 and TRBJ2-7, with D possibly matching TRBD2 (5 bases). Per germline, CDR1 SGHTA and CDR2 FQGNSA. This CDR3 is built from 15 residues. V lost 1 base and J lost 3, with 13 bases in between. The CDR3 loop reads CASSLVREVDYEQYF. CDR3 nucleotide sequence: TGTGCCAGCAGCTTAGTGAGGGAAGTGGACTACGAGCAGTACTTC.

The V and J genes are TRBV6-5 and TRBJ1-6, with D possibly being TRBD1 (6 bases). Germline CDR1 and CDR2: MNHEY and SVGAGI. The V and J ends lost 6 bases and 7 bases respectively, with 7 bases between them. The length of the CDR3 is 12 residues. CDR3 sequence: CASSDRNSPLHF. The DNA of the CDR3 is TGTGCCAGCAGCGACAGGAATTCACCCCTCCACTTT.

The gene calls are TRBV7-9 and TRBJ1-4, with no clear D. The ends were cut back, 2 bases at V and 6 bases at J, with 13 bases in the middle. Per germline, CDR1 SEHNR and CDR2 FQNEAQ (reference sequence). This CDR3 region has 15 residues. Here the CDR3 reads CASSLSRQVDEKLFF. The CDR3 DNA is TGTGCCAGCAGCTTAAGTAGGCAGGTCGATGAAAAACTGTTTTTT.

The V and J genes are TRBV19 and TRBJ2-3; no clear D. CDR3 length equals 14 residues. Trimming pared 1 base from V and 3 bases from J, leaving 8 bases between. Germline V gene sequence: CDR1 LNHDA, CDR2 SQIVND (reference sequence). The CDR3 is CASSIVVQTDTQYF. The CDR3 bases are TGTGCCAGTAGTATAGTAGTACAGACAGATACGCAGTATTTT. Full variable domain (outside the CDR3, taken from reference TRBV19 and TRBJ2-3): DGGITQSPKYLFRKEGQNVTLSCEQNLNHDAMYWYRQDPGQGLRLIYYSQIVNDFQKGDIAEGYSVSREKKESFPLTVTSAQKNPTAFYLCASSIVVQTDTQYFGPGTRLTVL.

The J gene is TRBJ2-1, the V gene TRBV28, with TRBD2 matching over 9 bases. The CDR3 extends over 16 amino acids. Germline CDR1 is MDHEN and CDR2 is SYDVKM. V lost 0 bases, J lost 2 bases, and 2 bases stayed unmatched. The CDR3 reads CASSLWTSGTYNEQFF. CDR3 DNA sequence: TGTGCCAGCAGTTTATGGACTAGCGGAACCTACAATGAGCAGTTCTTC.

The chain couples TRBV7-2 to TRBJ2-2; D is possibly TRBD1 (6 bases). Germline V gene sequence: CDR1 SGHTA, CDR2 FQGNSA. Trimming removed 4 bases at V and 4 bases at J, with 16 bases between. The CDR3 loop spans 16 amino acids. The CDR3, as DNA: TGTGCCAGCAGCTATAGGGGGTTGGCTCCCACCGGGGAGCTGTTTTTT. Amino acid sequence: CASSYRGLAPTGELFF.

The rearrangement joins TRBV4-1 to TRBJ2-2; tentatively, D is TRBD2 (5 bases). In germline, CDR1 is MGHRA, CDR2 YSYEKL. CDR3 length equals 16 residues. V lost 0 bases to trimming and J lost 5 bases, with 13 bases between them. The CDR3 DNA is TGCGCCAGCAGCCAAGAGCCGGACGGGGTAACCGGGGAGCTGTTTTTT. Its translation: CASSQEPDGVTGELFF.

CDR3 loop: CASRPTSGGNNEQFF. The CDR3 nucleotides are TGTGCCAGTAGACCCACTAGCGGGGGGAACAATGAGCAGTTCTTC. This rearrangement joins TRBV19 to TRBJ2-1; 12 nucleotides line up with TRBD2. The V segment lost 6 bases and the J segment 5 bases; nucleotides outside the gene matches: 5. The CDR3 contains 15 residues. Germline V gene lookup returns CDR1 LNHDA and CDR2 SQIVND (reference sequence).

The chain employs TRBV18 and TRBJ2-1, with D possibly TRBD1 on 5 matching bases. CDR1 and CDR2 (germline): KGHSH, LQKENI. The CDR3 length is 13 residues. With 2 bases removed from V and 7 bases from J, the gap between germline ends came to 9 bases. The CDR3 nucleotides are TGTGCCAGCTCACCAGGGGCGGATAATGAGCAGTTCTTC. Residues: CASSPGADNEQFF.

This chain connects TRBV6-4 to TRBJ2-3; D uncertain. The CDR3 runs 14 residues. Germline CDR1 and CDR2: MRHNA and SNTAGT. Between the trimmed V and J ends, which lost 6 bases and 8 bases, there was a span of 18 bases. CDR3 sequence reads: CASSSYYGKSTQYF. In DNA form, the CDR3 reads TGTGCCAGCAGCTCATACTACGGAAAGTCTACGCAGTATTTT.

V usage is TRBV6-5 and J usage is TRBJ1-1; D is unresolved. The CDR3 has 14 amino acids. Germline V gene lookup returns CDR1 MNHEY and CDR2 SVGAGI. The germline V and J ends were trimmed by 2 bases and 1 base, with 8 bases remaining between them. The CDR3 sequence: CASSYKGGNTEAFF. The CDR3 nucleotides are TGTGCCAGCAGTTACAAAGGCGGGAACACTGAAGCTTTCTTT.

The chain couples TRBV7-9 to TRBJ2-1; perhaps TRBD2 as D (5 bases). V was shortened by 2 bases and J by 10 bases, with 15 bases between the two germline ends. The CDR3 length is 14 residues. Germline V gives CDR1 SEHNR, CDR2 FQNEAQ (reference sequence). The CDR3 sequence is CASSLNLGSGEQFF. CDR3 nucleotides: TGTGCCAGCAGCTTAAACCTGGGGTCGGGGGAGCAGTTCTTC.